These 18 T cell receptor beta chains share one sample of origin, sequenced in a study of long-term antiretroviral therapy in people with HIV. immunoSEQ v3.0 was run at survey level. Here immunoSEQ multiplex PCR was the method, and the copy in TCRdb shows in-frame clones only, minus some. The sample has fewer than 20,000 clones, 78% seen once. Sequences were derived from unsorted PBMCs, sampled 0.3 years after starting antiretroviral therapy. Source of these receptors: a woman aged 45 to 65 with HIV.

V gene TRBV23-1 combines with J gene TRBJ1-2; D is unresolved. TRBV23-1 is identified as an open reading frame with a role that is uncertain. This CDR3 contains 12 residues. Trimming removed 6 bases at V and 3 bases at J, with 8 bases between. The CDR3 bases are TGCGCCAGCAGGACCTGGGACTATGGCTACACCTTC. It yields the protein CASRTWDYGYTF.

This clone was detected only a few times. This chain joins TRBV4-2 and TRBJ2-1; 8 bases line up with TRBD2. V was clipped by 0 bases and J by 9 bases; unmatched bases: 10. CDR1 is LGHNA, CDR2 YNFKEQ, per germline. This CDR3 is built from 16 residues. Here the CDR3 reads CASSQDLSGGAVEQFF. Written as DNA, the CDR3 is TGTGCCAGCAGCCAAGATCTTTCCGGGGGGGCCGTTGAGCAGTTCTTC.

This chain connects TRBV5-1 to TRBJ2-7, with a tentative D call TRBD1 (5 bases). Germline V gene data show CDR1 as SGHRS and CDR2 as YFSETQ. This CDR3 has 13 residues. Trimming removed 0 bases at V and 6 bases at J, with 10 bases between. Here the CDR3 DNA reads TGCGCCAGCAGCTTGGCCCCTCAGGGCGAGCAGTACGTC. Translating it yields CASSLAPQGEQYV.

This chain uses TRBV14 with TRBJ1-1; TRBD1 agrees at 7 bases. Looked up from germline, CDR1 is SGHDN and CDR2 is FVKESK. There are 17 residues in the CDR3. The junction had 10 bases not matched to a gene; V was cut back by 0 bases and J by 3 bases. CDR3 protein: CASSQEETGRWDTEAFF. Written as DNA, the CDR3 is TGTGCCAGCAGCCAAGAGGAGACAGGGAGGTGGGACACTGAAGCTTTCTTT.

V usage is TRBV4-3 and J usage is TRBJ2-7, with 7 bases fitting TRBD1. The ends lost 1 base at V and 3 bases at J; junction bases unmatched: 3. This CDR3 contains 14 residues. The germline CDR1 and CDR2 sequences are LGHNA and YSLEER. This CDR3 reads CASSQGWTGYEQYF. DNA for the CDR3: TGCGCCAGCAGCCAAGGGTGGACAGGCTACGAGCAGTACTTC.

V and J are TRBV10-1 and TRBJ2-7; 9 bases are shared with TRBD1. Germline loops: CDR1 WNHNN, CDR2 SYGVQD (reference sequence). The CDR3 covers 14 residues. V lost 6 bases and J lost 4; bases outside the gene matches: 7. In DNA, the CDR3 is TGCGCCAGCAGCGCAGGGACAGGGTCGTACGAGCAGTACTTC. Translated, it gives CASSAGTGSYEQYF.

The chain has TRBV7-9 and TRBJ1-1; maybe TRBD1 (5 bases). Germline assignment: CDR1 SEHNR and CDR2 FQNEAQ (reference sequence). The CDR3 is made up of 12 amino acids. Deletions cut 3 bases from V and 7 bases from J, with 9 bases between. The DNA of the CDR3 is TGTGCCAGCAGCTTTAAGACAGATGAAGCTTTCTTT. The encoded protein is CASSFKTDEAFF.

J is TRBJ2-2 and V is TRBV19; 7 positions agree with TRBD2. The trim removed 4 bases at V and 5 bases at J, leaving 7 bases unmatched. CDR1 is LNHDA and CDR2 is SQIVND in the germline V gene (reference sequence). CDR3 length: 15 amino acids. CDR3 coding DNA: TGTGCCAGTAGTACCCGGGGAGGGGCAACCGGGGAGCTGTTTTTT. It is translated as CASSTRGGATGELFF.

The chain employs TRBV18 and TRBJ2-6, with D perhaps matching TRBD1 or TRBD2 (5 bases each). CDR3 length: 16 residues. The V gene's germline CDR1 is KGHSH and CDR2 LQKENI. V was trimmed by 0 bases and J by 2 bases, leaving 8 bases between them. The CDR3 sequence is CASSPPGRAGANVLTF. CDR3 bases: TGTGCCAGCTCACCACCGGGGCGGGCTGGGGCCAACGTCCTGACTTTC.

The chain carries TRBV2 and TRBJ1-2, with D possibly matching TRBD1 (5 bases). This CDR3 spans 14 amino acids. Germline V gives CDR1 SNHLY, CDR2 FYNNEI. Deletions cut 6 bases from V and 8 bases from J, with 19 bases between. The CDR3 reads CASRMGTGFQGYTF. DNA for the CDR3: TGTGCCAGCAGGATGGGGACGGGTTTTCAGGGCTACACCTTC.

V gene TRBV5-1 combines with J gene TRBJ2-3; TRBD2 is a possible D gene (5 bases). The V end was cut by 0 bases, the J end by 3 bases, with 20 bases between. This CDR3 comprises 18 residues. Germline CDR1 is SGHRS and CDR2 is YFSETQ. The CDR3 is CASSLAWVTRLSTDTQYF. The CDR3 DNA reads TGCGCCAGCAGCTTGGCCTGGGTAACTAGACTGTCTACAGATACGCAGTATTTT.

This chain uses TRBV7-9 with TRBJ2-1; the D gene is possibly TRBD2 (6 bases). CDR3 length equals 14 residues. Looked up from germline, CDR1 is SEHNR and CDR2 is FQNEAQ (reference sequence). Trimming shortened V by 5 bases and J by 8 bases, and 16 bases separated the two germline ends. The CDR3 region has the DNA TGTGCCAGCAGCCTAGGAGGGATTTGGGATGAGCAGTTCTTC. This sequence encodes CASSLGGIWDEQFF.

This clone was seen just once. The rearrangement uses TRBV6-5 and TRBJ1-2; D remains unclear. Trimming took 2 bases from V and 3 from J, leaving 10 bases between them. Germline V gene sequence: CDR1 MNHEY, CDR2 SVGAGI. The CDR3 spans 14 residues. The CDR3 loop is CASSYGRSDYGYTF. The CDR3 nucleotides read TGTGCCAGCAGTTACGGGAGGAGCGACTATGGCTACACCTTC.

CDR3 nucleotides: TGTGCCAGCGGGGCGGCGGAGGAAGAGACCCAGTACTTC. Translation: CASGAAEEETQYF. The chain joins TRBV11-2 to TRBJ2-5; D could derive from TRBD1 or TRBD2 (5 bases each). The V end lost 8 bases, the J end lost 3 bases, and 13 bases lay between the germline ends. The V gene's germline CDR1 is SGHAT and CDR2 FQNNGV. The CDR3 loop spans 13 amino acids.

This clone came up once. V is TRBV27 and J is TRBJ1-2; a possible D gene is TRBD1 (5 bases). The CDR3 contains 13 residues. Germline lookup yields CDR1 MNHEY and CDR2 SMNVEV (reference sequence). V was clipped by 3 bases and J by 4 bases, with 9 bases between them. CDR3 sequence: CASSFGQGYGYTF. The CDR3 DNA reads as TGTGCCAGCAGTTTCGGGCAGGGCTATGGCTACACCTTC.

The chain employs TRBV2 and TRBJ1-1; 7 nucleotides match TRBD1. The CDR3 is 13 residues long. The junction had 2 bases not matched to a gene; V was cut back by 6 bases and J by 1 base. The germline gives CDR1 SNHLY, CDR2 FYNNEI. The CDR3 DNA sequence: TGTGCCAGCAGAGAGGGGGCGAACACTGAAGCTTTCTTT. Amino acids: CASREGANTEAFF.

This rearrangement joins TRBV14 to TRBJ2-1; 11 bases agree with TRBD2. V trimming: 1 base; J trimming: 7 bases; junction bases outside the gene matches: 3. Germline V CDR1 and CDR2: SGHDN, FVKESK. The CDR3 covers 15 residues. This CDR3 reads CASSQGLAGGNEQFF. In DNA, the CDR3 is TGTGCCAGCAGCCAAGGATTAGCGGGGGGGAATGAGCAGTTCTTC.

The chain joins TRBV7-3 to TRBJ2-2; 15 positions match TRBD2. V shed 5 bases and J 7 bases; nucleotides not matched to a gene: 17. This CDR3 region has 20 residues. Germline V CDR1 and CDR2: SGHTA, FQGTGA. The chain's CDR3 is CASSPYPPGLAGGRDGELFF. The CDR3 DNA is TGTGCCAGCAGCCCGTATCCACCGGGACTAGCGGGGGGACGGGACGGGGAGCTGTTTTTT.